The 29 T cell receptor beta chains below all came from one sample that was sequenced in a study of T-cell reconstitution after alpha-beta-depleted transplantation in children. Using unique molecular identifiers, the investigators prepared the TCRbeta library. Each CDR3 protein gets one entry after TCRdb re-called the PCR reads with MiXCR. This table has hundreds of thousands of distinct CDR3 sequences, approximately 13% appearing once. Here the sequenced sample was PBMCs, mostly from graft donor cells, taken 360 days after TCRalphabeta/CD19-depleted stem cell transplant. These receptors were obtained from a male patient aged 10 to 17 who had a stem cell transplant for acute myeloid leukemia, so the T cells may come from the graft donor.

This clonotype was observed a few times. For the CDR3, the DNA is TGCAGCGTTGAAGAGGGAAAATTCATCTCTAACTATGGCTACACCTTC. It translates to CSVEEGKFISNYGYTF. This chain connects TRBV29-1 to TRBJ1-2, with D unresolved. The CDR3 is made up of 16 amino acids. Germline V gene data show CDR1 as SQVTM and CDR2 as ANQGSEA. Trimming removed 0 bases at V and 0 bases at J, with 14 bases between.

The chain carries TRBV20-1 and TRBJ2-7, with D perhaps matching TRBD1 (5 bases). Deletions cut 0 bases from V and 2 bases from J, with 14 bases between. CDR1 is DFQATT, CDR2 SNEGSKA, per germline (reference sequence). The CDR3 has 15 amino acids. CDR3 sequence: CSARDARQSTYEQYF. For the CDR3, the DNA is TGCAGTGCTAGAGATGCCCGACAGAGTACCTACGAGCAGTACTTC.

This clonotype was detected a few times. The gene calls are TRBV12-3 or TRBV12-4 and TRBJ2-7, with 12 bases fitting TRBD2. CDR3 length: 15 amino acids. The V segment lost 5 bases and the J segment 6 bases; nucleotides outside the gene matches: 8. CDR3 sequence (DNA): TGTGCCAGCAGTCCCGGACTAGCGGGATTAATCGAGCAGTACTTC. Protein sequence: CASSPGLAGLIEQYF.

The chain links TRBV7-8 to TRBJ2-7; the match to TRBD2 covers 8 bases. In germline, CDR1 is SGHVS, CDR2 FQNEAQ. V lost 2 bases and J lost 5; bases outside the gene matches: 5. The CDR3 spans 14 residues. The CDR3 nucleotides read TGTGCCAGCAGCTTACGGGAGGGCCCGCACGAGCAGTACTTC. Its translation: CASSLREGPHEQYF.

V usage is TRBV7-2 and J usage is TRBJ2-5; TRBD2 matches 9 bases. This CDR3 has 17 residues. J was trimmed by 2 bases and V by 1 base; bases with no gene match: 8. The germline gives CDR1 SGHTA, CDR2 FQGNSA. CDR3 residues: CASSLGVLAGSQETQYF. In nucleotides, the CDR3 is TGTGCCAGCAGCTTAGGGGTGCTAGCGGGATCACAAGAGACCCAGTACTTC.

This clonotype was observed at least ten times. V is TRBV10-3 and J is TRBJ2-7; 8 nucleotides match TRBD1. The CDR3 is 15 residues long. The germline gives CDR1 ENHRY, CDR2 SYGVKD. The J segment lost 7 bases and the V segment lost 3 bases, leaving 11 bases of the junction unmatched. This CDR3 reads CAISETQGGFREQYV. The CDR3 nucleotides are TGTGCCATCAGTGAAACACAGGGGGGTTTCCGAGAGCAGTACGTC.

V and J are TRBV7-2 and TRBJ2-5; D is unclear. The V and J ends lost 5 bases and 5 bases respectively, with 9 bases between them. This CDR3 contains 12 residues. Germline CDR1 and CDR2: SGHTA and FQGNSA. CDR3 loop: CASSAPFETQYF. Here the CDR3 DNA reads TGTGCCAGCAGCGCCCCTTTTGAGACCCAGTACTTC.

This clonotype was seen only a few times. An end of the junction does not agree with germline; a read error may underlie this. The CDR3 region is CASSLGSLGIAGELFF. The CDR3 DNA sequence: TGTGCTAGCAGCTTAGGATCGTTGGGGATCGCCGGGGAGCTGTTTTTT. The rearrangement links TRBV7-7 to TRBJ2-2; D unresolved. Per the germline V gene, CDR1 is SSHAT and CDR2 is FNYEAQ (reference sequence). This CDR3 spans 16 amino acids.

This clonotype has at least ten counts. This chain uses TRBV7-8 with TRBJ2-7; no firm D call. The CDR3 contains 14 residues. Germline lookup yields CDR1 SGHVS and CDR2 FQNEAQ. V was trimmed by 1 base and J by 3 bases, leaving 10 bases between them. The CDR3 protein is CASSLDAGNYEQYV. The CDR3 nucleotides read TGTGCCAGCAGCTTAGATGCAGGAAACTACGAGCAGTACGTC.

Many counts were recorded for this clonotype. CDR3 sequence: CASSSAPVQGYNEQFF. CDR3 sequence (DNA): TGTGCCAGCAGCTCTGCCCCGGTGCAGGGCTACAATGAGCAGTTCTTC. The chain combines TRBV7-3 with TRBJ2-1; D is possibly TRBD1 (5 bases). This CDR3 region has 16 residues. The V and J ends lost 4 bases and 3 bases respectively, with 16 bases between them. CDR1 SGHTA and CDR2 FQGTGA come from the germline V gene.

This clonotype showed up many times. This chain uses TRBV9 with TRBJ2-2; maybe TRBD2 (5 bases). V was clipped by 4 bases and J by 0 bases, with 16 bases between them. Germline V gives CDR1 SGDLS, CDR2 YYNGEE. This CDR3 region has 17 residues. Written as DNA, the CDR3 is TGTGCCAGCAGCCTCAGCAACCCAGCGGCGAACACCGGGGAGCTGTTTTTT. Its protein is CASSLSNPAANTGELFF.

Only a few counts were recorded for this clonotype. The CDR3 DNA follows: TGTGCCAGCAGCCCCTCCAACGCTGGAGAAGAGACCCAGTACTTC. Translated: CASSPSNAGEETQYF. This chain joins TRBV11-1 and TRBJ2-5; D gene uncertain. The CDR3 is 15 amino acids. Trimming removed 5 bases at V and 3 bases at J, with 16 bases between. CDR1 and CDR2 (germline): SGHAT, FQDESV (reference sequence).

There are many counts of this clonotype. The chain employs TRBV29-1 and TRBJ2-7; 10 bases fit TRBD1. The CDR3 is 14 amino acids. The V gene end was trimmed by 7 bases and the J gene end by 1 base; junction bases not matched to a gene: 7. Germline V lookup: CDR1 SQVTM, CDR2 ANQGSEA. This CDR3 is CSGAGQGGSYEQYF. For the CDR3, the DNA is TGCAGCGGAGCCGGACAGGGGGGTTCCTACGAGCAGTACTTC.

The sample holds many counts of this clonotype. Germline and junction disagree at one end, which may indicate a read error. The gene calls are TRBV7-7 and TRBJ2-1, with 10 positions matching TRBD2. Germline CDR1 reads SSHAT; CDR2 reads FNYEAQ (reference sequence). The CDR3 sequence is 17 residues long. The CDR3 sequence: CASSLRASGRWDNEQFF. In nucleotides, the CDR3 is TGTGCTAGCAGCTTAAGGGCTAGCGGGAGATGGGATAATGAGCAGTTCTTC.

V gene TRBV12-5 combines with J gene TRBJ2-1; 10 positions agree with TRBD1. V lost 6 bases and J lost 4; bases outside the gene matches: 3. In germline, CDR1 is LGHNT, CDR2 FRNRAP. The CDR3 spans 14 residues. The CDR3 sequence: CASGGQGDYNEQFF. As DNA, the CDR3 is TGTGCTAGTGGCGGACAGGGGGATTACAATGAGCAGTTCTTC.

About this clonotype: This may come from a read error, since a much larger clone is one base off. The CDR3 bases are TGCAGAGTTGAGGGGGGTCCAGATACGCAGTATTTT. This sequence encodes CRVEGGPDTQYF. This chain links TRBV29-1 with TRBJ2-3, with D possibly being TRBD1 or TRBD2 (6 bases each). Germline CDR1 reads SQVTM; CDR2 reads ANQGSEA. There are 12 residues in the CDR3.

This clonotype was seen a handful of times. The chain couples TRBV29-1 to TRBJ2-6; maybe TRBD2 (5 bases). Trimming removed 0 bases at V and 1 base at J, with 7 bases between. Germline values: CDR1 SQVTM, CDR2 ANQGSEA. The CDR3 has 15 residues. The CDR3 DNA reads as TGCAGCGTTGAAGATCGGGATTCTGGGGCCAACGTCCTGACTTTC. It yields the protein CSVEDRDSGANVLTF.

The rearrangement links TRBV20-1 to TRBJ2-7; no reliable D call. Trimming took off 1 base at V and 3 bases at J, with 25 bases between the two ends. Germline assignment: CDR1 DFQATT and CDR2 SNEGSKA (reference sequence). The CDR3 length is 18 residues. Written as DNA, the CDR3 is TGCAGTGCTAGAGCCCTACCGCCCCTAGTGTCTTTAAACTACGAGCAGTACTTC. Protein product: CSARALPPLVSLNYEQYF.

The V call is TRBV12-3 or TRBV12-4, the J call TRBJ1-6, with D unclear. The CDR3 contains 14 residues. V was trimmed by 5 bases and J by 9 bases, leaving 14 bases between them. This CDR3 is CASSVGGGGSPLHF. CDR3 in DNA: TGTGCCAGCAGTGTTGGCGGTGGCGGTTCACCCCTCCACTTT.

This sequence joins TRBV6-2 or TRBV6-3 and TRBJ2-3, with D possibly being TRBD2 (6 bases). The CDR3 is made up of 21 amino acids. Germline V gene lookup returns CDR1 MNHEY and CDR2 SVGEGT. The V end lost 5 bases, the J end lost 4 bases, and 34 bases lay between the germline ends. CDR3 loop: CASSSPITLGGPTVLADTQYF. In DNA form, the CDR3 reads TGTGCCAGCAGTAGCCCGATTACCCTAGGAGGGCCAACAGTTCTCGCAGATACGCAGTATTTT.

This clonotype was seen a few times. The V gene is TRBV28, the J gene TRBJ2-5, with unresolved D. The CDR3 is made up of 12 amino acids. V gave up 2 bases and J gave up 5 bases, with 6 bases separating them. CDR1 is MDHEN, CDR2 SYDVKM, per germline. CDR3 sequence reads: CASSLQLETQYF. The CDR3 DNA follows: TGTGCCAGCAGTTTACAGCTCGAGACCCAGTACTTC.

This clonotype was recorded at least ten times. The J gene is TRBJ2-2, the V gene TRBV10-3, with TRBD2 matching 9 bases. V trimming: 4 bases; J trimming: 2 bases; junction bases outside the gene matches: 5. The CDR3 extends over 16 amino acids. Germline V gene lookup returns CDR1 ENHRY and CDR2 SYGVKD. CDR3 nucleotides: TGTGCCATCAGTGTAGTAGCGGGAGTTAACACCGGGGAGCTGTTTTTT. It codes for CAISVVAGVNTGELFF.

There are many counts of this clonotype. The chain has TRBV27 and TRBJ2-7; a weak D match, TRBD2 (6 bases). This CDR3 contains 12 residues. Germline-derived CDR1 and CDR2 are MNHEY and SMNVEV (reference sequence). V was shortened by 5 bases and J by 11 bases, with 16 bases between the two germline ends. The CDR3: CASSPRPGAEYF. The CDR3 DNA reads TGTGCCAGCAGTCCGCGCCCGGGAGCCGAGTACTTC.

V usage is TRBV9 and J usage is TRBJ2-7; 8 bases are shared with TRBD1. CDR3 length: 14 amino acids. J lost 3 bases, V lost 0 bases, and 2 bases had no gene match. The germline V gene has CDR1 SGDLS and CDR2 YYNGEE. CDR3 DNA: TGTGCCAGCAGCGTAGGGACAGGGTACTACGAGCAGTACTTC. Protein: CASSVGTGYYEQYF.

This clonotype has a handful of counts. The chain links TRBV7-6 to TRBJ2-7; D gene unclear. Looked up from germline, CDR1 is SGHVS and CDR2 is FNYEAQ. The germline V and J ends were trimmed by 0 bases and 2 bases, with 14 bases remaining between them. This CDR3 spans 16 amino acids. The CDR3 region is CASSLAPPGVPYEQYF. The CDR3 nucleotides are TGTGCCAGCAGCTTAGCCCCCCCCGGTGTACCCTACGAGCAGTACTTC. Complete variable domain (other parts from reference TRBV7-6 and TRBJ2-7): GAGVSQSPRYKVTKRGQDVALRCDPISGHVSLYWYRQALGQGPEFLTYFNYEAQQDKSGLPNDRFSAERPEGSISTLTIQRTEQRDSAMYRCASSLAPPGVPYEQYFGPGTRLTVT.

This clonotype was seen at least ten times. The gene calls are TRBV29-1 and TRBJ2-7; D possibly corresponds to TRBD2 (5 bases). V lost 2 bases and J 3 bases, leaving 11 bases between the germline ends. The length of the CDR3 is 13 residues. Germline V gives CDR1 SQVTM, CDR2 ANQGSEA. CDR3 in DNA: TGCAGCGTTGAACTGGGCGGACTCTACGAGCAGTACTTC. It yields the protein CSVELGGLYEQYF.

This clonotype was observed a handful of times. The J gene is TRBJ2-1, the V gene TRBV24-1; D perhaps matches TRBD2 (6 bases). The length of the CDR3 is 18 residues. V shed 1 base and J shed 3 bases, with 18 bases lying between them. Germline CDR1 reads KGHDR; CDR2 reads SFDVKD. CDR3 residues: CATSDLDTGVPYYNEQFF. The CDR3 region has the DNA TGTGCCACCAGTGATTTAGATACGGGAGTCCCCTACTACAATGAGCAGTTCTTC.

This chain connects TRBV3-1 to TRBJ2-3; maybe TRBD2 (6 bases). The CDR3 has 13 amino acids. Looked up from germline, CDR1 is LGHDT and CDR2 is YNNKEL (reference sequence). Trimming shortened V by 4 bases and J by 8 bases, and 13 bases separated the two germline ends. The CDR3 DNA reads TGTGCCAGCAGCCTCGGGACTGTCGGTACGCAGTATTTT. Protein product: CASSLGTVGTQYF.

This clonotype was recorded a few times. V is TRBV29-1 and J is TRBJ2-7; D perhaps matches TRBD1 (6 bases). CDR3 length: 14 amino acids. Germline V gives CDR1 SQVTM, CDR2 ANQGSEA. The germline V and J ends were trimmed by 5 bases and 6 bases, with 20 bases remaining between them. This CDR3 reads CSVYRDSVATEQYF. The CDR3 DNA reads as TGCAGCGTTTACAGGGATAGTGTGGCGACCGAGCAGTACTTC.